What follows is one T cell receptor beta chain and its context. Its specificity is not known. CDR3 length: 15 amino acids. V shed 1 base and J shed 3 bases, with 15 bases lying between them. CDR1 and CDR2 (germline): SQVTM, ANQGSEA. The sample belongs to a study of shared clonotypes between healthy human individuals. Data came from immunoSEQ multiplex PCR; TCRdb stores just in-frame clones and leaves some out. The repertoire holds some 660,000 clones, around 78% seen once, with around 1.8% in the top ten. The study, taken as a whole, reports: Estimated richness was generally greater in naive than memory subsets. It was observed that 5% to 6% of naive CD4 clonotypes were shared across several donors.

The chain has TRBV29-1 and TRBJ1-1; no firm D call. Sequenced sample: memory CD4+ T cells sorted from blood. Subset here: CD45RA-negative fraction. The sequence derives from a young woman in good health. CDR3 sequence: CSVEGLKGIDTEAFF. In DNA, the CDR3 is TGCAGCGTTGAAGGTCTTAAGGGTATAGACACTGAAGCTTTCTTT.